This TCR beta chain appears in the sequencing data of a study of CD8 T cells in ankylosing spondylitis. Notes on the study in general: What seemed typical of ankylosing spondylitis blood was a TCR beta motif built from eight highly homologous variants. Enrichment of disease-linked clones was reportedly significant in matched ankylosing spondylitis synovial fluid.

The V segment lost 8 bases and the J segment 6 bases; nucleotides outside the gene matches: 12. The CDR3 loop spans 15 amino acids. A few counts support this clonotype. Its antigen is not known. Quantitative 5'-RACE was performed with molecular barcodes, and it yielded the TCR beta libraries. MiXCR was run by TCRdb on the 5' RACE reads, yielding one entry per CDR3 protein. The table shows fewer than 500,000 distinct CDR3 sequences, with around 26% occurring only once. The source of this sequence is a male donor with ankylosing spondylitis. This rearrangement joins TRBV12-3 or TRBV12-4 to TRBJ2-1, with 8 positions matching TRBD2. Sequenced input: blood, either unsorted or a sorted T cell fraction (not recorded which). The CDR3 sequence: CASETFSGMGNEQFF. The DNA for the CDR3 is TGTGCCAGCGAGACTTTTAGCGGGATGGGCAATGAGCAGTTCTTC.